There are many counts of the clone carrying this T cell receptor beta chain. Its specificity is unknown. This specimen comes from a study of regulatory T cells in long-lasting Graves disease. Study-level results: With under 3,500 shared public clonotypes, persistent patients exceeded new patients, who shared just over 950.

Germline V gene data show CDR1 as ENHRY and CDR2 as SYGVKD. V dropped 3 bases and J dropped 3 bases, with 11 bases sitting between them. CDR3 length: 14 residues. HTBI primers from iRepertoire and Arm-PCR of CDR3 regions yielded the TCR beta libraries. TCRdb recomputed calls from the multiplex PCR reads with MiXCR, one row per CDR3 protein. Here the sample spans a few hundred thousand distinct CDR3 sequences, approximately 15% being singletons. Time point defined: newly diagnosed GD, antithyroid drugs for less than 3 months. Isolated PBMC RNA provided the starting material for the TCR library. All patients originated from an endocrinology department located in Xi'an, China. A roughly 9-milliliter sample of peripheral blood was drawn into EDTA tubes. This sample was shared with a second study, whose subject was T cells in Graves' hyperthyroidism and ophthalmopathy. That source adds: Before onset, ophthalmopathy was predicted by the model a median around 6 months earlier.

This clonotype was sampled from a man aged 35-49 years with Graves disease. The chain recombines TRBV10-3 with TRBJ1-1; D perhaps matches TRBD1 (6 bases). Sequenced here: peripheral blood mononuclear cells (PBMCs), sampled at new diagnosis, from a patient treated with antithyroid drugs. CDR3 coding DNA: TGTGCCATCAGTGATGCGGGACACTACACTGAAGCTTTCTTT. Translating gives CAISDAGHYTEAFF.